These 20 T cell receptor beta chains were all obtained from the same sample, sequenced in a study of metastatic and nonmetastatic thyroid tumors. No patient received treatment before thyroid surgery. TCRdb reprocessed the PCR reads via MiXCR. Found here are a few thousand clones, around two fifths of them singletons; the top ten hold 98% to 99.3%. Sequenced: adjacent normal tissue. These receptors all come from a female donor with papillary thyroid cancer or a benign thyroid nodule (not recorded which). Some clones in this sample may be carry-over from other donors' samples.

There are a few counts of this clone. The V call is TRBV12-3 or TRBV12-4, the J call TRBJ1-5; D uncertain. V was trimmed by 5 bases and J by 4 bases, leaving 12 bases between them. The CDR3 length is 14 residues. The CDR3 loop is CASSPTPKNQPQHF. CDR3 in DNA: TGTGCCAGCAGTCCTACCCCAAAAAATCAGCCCCAGCATTTT.

V gene TRBV15 combines with J gene TRBJ2-7; tentatively, D is TRBD2 (5 bases). Trimming removed 1 base at V and 4 bases at J, with 11 bases between. The CDR3 extends over 14 amino acids. From germline, CDR1 is LNHNV and CDR2 YYDKDF (reference sequence). The CDR3 reads CATSRGETQYEQYF. The CDR3 nucleotides read TGTGCCACCAGCAGAGGGGAGACCCAGTACGAGCAGTACTTC.

The V and J genes are TRBV6-1 and TRBJ1-6; the D is unclear. Trimming took 5 bases from V and 7 from J, leaving 15 bases between them. CDR3 size: 15 residues. Germline V gene data show CDR1 as MNHNS and CDR2 as SASEGT. Here the CDR3 reads CASSPVGTYNSPLHF. DNA of the CDR3: TGTGCCAGCAGTCCTGTCGGTACTTACAATTCACCCCTCCACTTT.

This clone was detected only a few times. This chain joins TRBV6-1 and TRBJ1-2; 8 bases fit TRBD1. Per germline, CDR1 MNHNS and CDR2 SASEGT. V gave up 0 bases and J gave up 4 bases; unmatched junction bases: 1. The CDR3 has 14 residues. CDR3: CASSEAGTGYGYTF. The CDR3 nucleotides read TGTGCCAGCAGTGAAGCCGGGACAGGCTATGGCTACACCTTC.

By share of the sample, this clone is hyperexpanded (1% or more). The rearrangement links TRBV29-1 to TRBJ2-7, with 9 bases lining up with TRBD1. With 6 bases clipped from V and 2 bases from J, the junction kept 5 bases outside the gene matches. The CDR3 totals 13 residues. The germline V gene encodes CDR1 SQVTM and CDR2 ANQGSEA. The CDR3 coding sequence is TGCAGCGTACCGGGACAGGGAGCCTACGAGCAGTACTTC. This gives the protein CSVPGQGAYEQYF.

The chain joins TRBV11-2 to TRBJ1-5, with D possibly being TRBD1 (5 bases). V lost 5 bases to trimming and J lost 2 bases, with 13 bases between them. The CDR3 has 15 amino acids. CDR1 and CDR2 (germline): SGHAT, FQNNGV. CDR3 residues: CASSPDSGGNQPQHF. For the CDR3, the DNA is TGTGCCAGCAGCCCAGACTCGGGGGGCAATCAGCCCCAGCATTTT.

V and J are TRBV7-8 and TRBJ1-5, with a weak D call TRBD1 (6 bases). Germline CDR1 reads SGHVS; CDR2 reads FQNEAQ. This CDR3 region has 15 residues. Trimming cost V 1 base and J 4 bases, with 11 bases left between them. CDR3 in amino acids: CASSLEWGRNQPQHF. The CDR3 DNA sequence: TGTGCCAGCAGCTTAGAGTGGGGGCGTAATCAGCCCCAGCATTTT.

This clone showed up just a few times. V is TRBV15 and J is TRBJ1-5, with D hard to call. Between the trimmed V and J ends, which lost 4 bases and 4 bases, there was a span of 14 bases. The V gene's germline CDR1 is LNHNV and CDR2 YYDKDF (reference sequence). CDR3 size: 15 residues. CDR3 region: CATSIDWGSNQPQHF. The DNA of the CDR3 is TGTGCCACCAGCATAGATTGGGGTAGTAATCAGCCCCAGCATTTT.

This clone was detected a few times. The V and J genes are TRBV10-2 and TRBJ1-3; TRBD1 is a possible D gene (5 bases). This CDR3 is 14 amino acids long. V lost 6 bases to trimming and J lost 1 base, with 10 bases between them. Germline assignment: CDR1 WSHSY and CDR2 SAAADI. CDR3 amino acids: CASRGGTSGNTIYF. The CDR3 DNA sequence: TGCGCCAGCAGGGGGGGGACTTCTGGAAACACCATATATTTT.

This clone was picked up a small number of times. The V call is TRBV27, the J call TRBJ2-7; D is possibly TRBD2 (5 bases). V lost 5 bases and J lost 5, with 19 bases in between. Looked up from germline, CDR1 is MNHEY and CDR2 is SMNVEV (reference sequence). This CDR3 region has 15 residues. In nucleotides, the CDR3 is TGTGCCAGCAGTCCCCAAGGCGGTCCCGGGGACGAGCAGTACTTC. Protein sequence: CASSPQGGPGDEQYF.

A note on this clone: The junction shows a germline mismatch at one end, possibly a read error. The chain joins TRBV7-9 to TRBJ1-6, with no clear D. CDR1 is SEHNR and CDR2 is FQNEAQ in the germline V gene (reference sequence). The CDR3 runs to 15 residues. Here the CDR3 reads CASSISGNYNSPFHF. In nucleotides, the CDR3 is TGTGCCAGCAGTATTTCGGGAAACTATAATTCACCCTTCCACTTT.

The chain recombines TRBV12-3 or TRBV12-4 with TRBJ2-2, with 9 bases matching TRBD2. The CDR3 sequence is 18 residues long. Trimming took 2 bases from V and 5 from J; bases not matched to a gene: 12. The chain's CDR3 is CASSLRFAGGALTGELFF. CDR3 nucleotides: TGTGCCAGCAGTTTACGTTTCGCGGGAGGGGCTTTAACCGGGGAGCTGTTTTTT.

V is TRBV5-1 and J is TRBJ2-1, with 8 bases matching TRBD2. V gave up 3 bases and J gave up 3 bases; unmatched junction bases: 5. The length of the CDR3 is 15 residues. Germline-derived CDR1 and CDR2 are SGHRS and YFSETQ. Here the CDR3 DNA reads TGCGCCAGCAGCTCAATAGCGGGATACTACAATGAGCAGTTCTTC. The encoded protein is CASSSIAGYYNEQFF.

In this sample, this clone turned up a few times. The chain recombines TRBV5-5 with TRBJ1-5, with D possibly TRBD1 on 5 matching bases. The germline V gene encodes CDR1 SGHKS and CDR2 YYEKEE (reference sequence). V was cut by 4 bases and J by 4 bases, with 18 bases left in between. This CDR3 comprises 16 residues. The CDR3 sequence is CASSPQPTAFNQPQHF. CDR3 nucleotides: TGTGCCAGCAGCCCCCAGCCGACAGCCTTTAATCAGCCCCAGCATTTT.

Remarks on this clone: A much larger clonotype is one base distant, so this may be a read error. Other DNA sequences in the same sample also yield this CDR3. The V and J genes are TRBV4-1 and TRBJ2-6, with D perhaps TRBD1 (5 bases). This CDR3 is 15 amino acids long. Germline V gene lookup returns CDR1 MGHRA and CDR2 YSYEKL. The CDR3 is CASSQDPSGANVLTF. The CDR3 DNA reads as TGCGCCAGCAGCCAAGATCCCTCTGGGGCCAACGTCTTGACTTTC.

The DNA of the CDR3 is TGTGCCAGCAGTGAAGTTCTCTTGCGTCTAGCGGGGGGGCAGGGCTACGAGCAGTACTTC. It is translated as CASSEVLLRLAGGQGYEQYF. J is TRBJ2-7 and V is TRBV2; 12 bases are a match to TRBD2. CDR3 length: 20 amino acids. The V and J ends lost 1 base and 3 bases, in that order; junction bases with no gene match: 16. The V gene's germline CDR1 is SNHLY and CDR2 FYNNEI.

In this sample, this clone turned up a few times. This chain joins TRBV28 and TRBJ2-1; 13 nucleotides line up with TRBD2. Looked up from germline, CDR1 is MDHEN and CDR2 is SYDVKM. The V segment lost 4 bases and the J segment 7 bases; nucleotides outside the gene matches: 13. CDR3 size: 18 residues. CDR3: CASSSWTSGSSLRNEQFF. The CDR3 bases are TGTGCCAGCAGTTCCTGGACTAGCGGGAGTTCCCTAAGGAATGAGCAGTTCTTC. Complete variable domain (other parts from reference TRBV28 and TRBJ2-1): DVKVTQSSRYLVKRTGEKVFLECVQDMDHENMFWYRQDPGLGLRLIYFSYDVKMKEKGDIPEGYSVSREKKERFSLILESASTNQTSMYLCASSSWTSGSSLRNEQFFGPGTRLTVL.

CDR3 sequence reads: CAWSELLTSGELFF. The DNA for the CDR3 is TGTGCCTGGAGTGAACTTTTGACAAGCGGGGAGCTGTTTTTT. The rearrangement links TRBV30 to TRBJ2-2; D uncertain. CDR3 length: 14 amino acids. Germline-derived CDR1 and CDR2 are GTSNPN and SVGIG (reference sequence). The ends were cut back, 1 base at V and 7 bases at J, with 13 bases in the middle.

The chain has TRBV5-5 and TRBJ2-5; D unclear. The CDR3 is made up of 15 amino acids. Trimming removed 1 base from V and 0 bases from J, with 10 bases in between. From germline, CDR1 is SGHKS and CDR2 YYEKEE (reference sequence). CDR3 loop: CASSLPRTYQETQYF. CDR3 coding DNA: TGTGCCAGCAGCTTGCCCAGGACGTACCAAGAGACCCAGTACTTC.

This clone was recorded a few times. The genes are TRBV27 and TRBJ2-1; D may be TRBD2 (6 bases). V gave up 5 bases and J gave up 5 bases, with 13 bases separating them. The CDR3 is 14 amino acids. The germline V gene has CDR1 MNHEY and CDR2 SMNVEV (reference sequence). The CDR3 loop is CASSPGLRNNEQFF. CDR3 nucleotides: TGTGCCAGCAGTCCGGGACTCCGGAACAATGAGCAGTTCTTC.